The rows below give T cell receptor beta chains drawn from one sample of a study of control samples from healthy donors and cancer patients. Assay: immunoSEQ multiplex PCR; the TCRdb copy retains only in-frame clones and omits some. The sample carries fewer than 130,000 clones, 88% recorded once. Input material: PBMCs. The receptors stem from an older woman with lung cancer. The CDR3 runs from the conserved cysteine through the conserved F or W. Fields, in order: V gene, J gene, clone size, CDR3 length, CDR3 protein. Clone size is given for some rows only: seen once, a few or many times, or a class if the clone is expanded.

TRBV3-1/TRBV3-2	TRBJ2-7	.	13	CASSQVDSYEQYF
TRBV6-5	TRBJ2-1	.	15	CASSPRTVSYNEQFF
TRBV19	TRBJ2-1	medium-sized	16	CASTQMGESSYNEQFF
TRBV7-3	TRBJ1-2	once	14	CASSSGTQEHGYTF
TRBV2	TRBJ2-7	.	14	CASSSYRDTYEQYF
TRBV25-1	TRBJ1-3	.	16	CASSESGQGSGNTIYF
TRBV3-1/TRBV3-2	TRBJ1-2	.	15	CASSQGTGGNYGYTF
TRBV7-3	TRBJ2-6	.	15	CASGSPGTGANVLTF
TRBV7-2	TRBJ2-7	.	14	CASSLIRGNYEQYF
TRBV5-1	TRBJ2-2	.	15	CASSLDIVDTGELFF
TRBV5-4	TRBJ1-3	.	15	CASSFQGARGNTIYF
TRBV5-1	TRBJ1-1	.	13	CASSLGQAAEAFF
TRBV5-1	TRBJ1-1	.	12	CASSLDVREAFF
TRBV24-1	TRBJ2-7	.	11	CATQNDYEQYF
TRBV11-2	TRBJ2-7	medium-sized	15	CASRPSGRFHYEQYF
TRBV2	TRBJ1-2	.	13	CASSGQTNYGYTF
TRBV19	TRBJ1-4	.	15	CASSTFSQTLEKLFF
TRBV6-4	TRBJ2-7	.	17	CASSDRAGLTFPYEQYF
TRBV6-5	TRBJ1-5	.	13	CASKQGARQPQHF
TRBV29-1	TRBJ2-3	.	13	CSVGARASDTQYF
TRBV11-3	TRBJ2-3	.	16	CASSLGPGRPPDTQYF
TRBV5-1	TRBJ1-1	few	13	CASVGDLGTEAFF
TRBV25-1	TRBJ2-2	.	13	CASSESVTGELFF
TRBV6-5	TRBJ1-4	.	15	CASSYSRQGDEKLFF
TRBV27	TRBJ2-7	once	14	CASMGTGDGGEQYF
TRBV28	TRBJ1-5	.	15	CASRGGGVSNQPQHF
TRBV2	TRBJ2-2	few	14	CASSPGLAFGELFF
TRBV15	TRBJ1-5	.	16	CATSVRADYSNQPQHF
TRBV4-2	TRBJ2-7	.	17	CASSPALGGGGDYEQYF
TRBV7-2	TRBJ2-1	.	14	CASSVRDRGTEQFF
TRBV19	TRBJ2-7	.	15	CASSIGRVVEAEQYF
TRBV3-1/TRBV3-2	TRBJ2-1	.	16	CASSQAAGTQGDEQFF
TRBV27	TRBJ2-4	.	18	CASSFSSGGTSAKNIQYF
TRBV4-1	TRBJ2-4	.	20	CASSQDSIQVAGVSKNIQYF
TRBV11-2	TRBJ2-3	.	15	CASSLDAGGSDTQYF
TRBV18	TRBJ2-1	.	19	CASSPPGLAGGLSYNEQFF
TRBV5-5	TRBJ2-1	.	16	CASSFSGTGGYNEQFF
TRBV29-1	TRBJ1-2	.	18	CSVEEGRWLEAEDYGYTF
TRBV19	TRBJ2-1	.	15	CASRPTSGFVNEQFF
TRBV7-2	TRBJ2-1	.	15	CASSLEREPSNEQFF
TRBV13	TRBJ2-7	.	14	CASSLGQGAYEQYF
TRBV19	TRBJ1-5	.	15	CASSRGQRYYQPQHF
TRBV7-9	TRBJ2-1	.	16	CASSIPGQGNLNEQFF
TRBV7-2	TRBJ1-5	.	13	CASSLGGEQPQHF
TRBV15	TRBJ2-5	.	15	CATSREVDRQETQYF
TRBV5-1	TRBJ2-7	.	17	CASTPQGLAGGMNEQYF
TRBV25-1	TRBJ1-6	once	13	CASSEQGGSPLHF
TRBV7-2	TRBJ1-4	.	15	CASSLLQGYNEKLFF
TRBV7-2	TRBJ1-1	few	14	CASSQLYRNTEAFF
TRBV2	TRBJ2-3	once	16	CASSDGLAEGWDTQYF